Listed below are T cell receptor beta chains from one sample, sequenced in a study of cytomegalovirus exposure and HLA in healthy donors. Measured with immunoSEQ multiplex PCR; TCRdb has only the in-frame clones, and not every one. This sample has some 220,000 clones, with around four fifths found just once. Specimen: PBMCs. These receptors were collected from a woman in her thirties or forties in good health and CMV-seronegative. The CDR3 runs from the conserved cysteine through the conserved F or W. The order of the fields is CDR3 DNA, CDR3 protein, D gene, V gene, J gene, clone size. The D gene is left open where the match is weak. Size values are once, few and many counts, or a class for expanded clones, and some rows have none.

TGTGCCAGCAGCCCCGACAGGGTTTCCTACAATGAGCAGTTCTTC	CASSPDRVSYNEQFF	TRBD1	TRBV7-6	TRBJ2-1	NA
TGTGCCAGCAGCTTAGTTACCCACGAGCAGTACTTC	CASSLVTHEQYF	NA	TRBV5-8	TRBJ2-7	few
TGTGCCAGCAGCGCCGGGACAGGGTATAATTCACCCCTCCACTTT	CASSAGTGYNSPLHF	TRBD1	TRBV11-2	TRBJ1-6	once
TGTGCCAGTAGCTTGACAGGGCTTGGCTACACCTTC	CASSLTGLGYTF	TRBD1	TRBV19	TRBJ1-2	NA
TGTGCCAGCACGGACAGAACCACCTACGAGCAGTACTTC	CASTDRTTYEQYF	NA	TRBV7-9	TRBJ2-7	NA
TGTGCCTTAGGACAGGGGGCCCACGAGCAGTACTTC	CALGQGAHEQYF	TRBD1	TRBV30	TRBJ2-7	NA
TGTGCCAGCAGCTTCGGCGGACTGAGCTCCTACAATGAGCAGTTCTTC	CASSFGGLSSYNEQFF	NA	TRBV7-9	TRBJ2-1	NA
TGTGCCAGCACTGAACGGTACTTC	CASTERYF	NA	TRBV2	TRBJ2-5	few
TGTGCCAGCACCGGAACTAGCGGGGGGGCCTGGCAAGAGACCCAGTACTTC	CASTGTSGGAWQETQYF	TRBD2	TRBV5-6	TRBJ2-5	NA
TGTGCCAGCAGCCCACAGACGCGAAGCTCCTATAATTCACCCCTCCACTTT	CASSPQTRSSYNSPLHF	NA	TRBV5-6	TRBJ1-6	NA
TGTGCCAGCAGTCCCGGACATACGAACACTGAAGCTTTCTTT	CASSPGHTNTEAFF	NA	TRBV28	TRBJ1-1	NA
TGTGCCAGCTCACCACTGCGGCCGACGGACACTGAAGCTTTCTTT	CASSPLRPTDTEAFF	NA	TRBV18	TRBJ1-1	NA
TGCGCCAGCAGCCGTAACGAGGGGGCAGCTTTCTTT	CASSRNEGAAFF	TRBD1	TRBV5-1	TRBJ1-1	once
TGTGCCAGCAGCTCAGGGGCGGGGGGGATTTACGAGCAGTACTTC	CASSSGAGGIYEQYF	TRBD2	TRBV5-5	TRBJ2-7	NA
TGTGCCAGCAGCGGGACAACCAATGAGCAGTTCTTC	CASSGTTNEQFF	NA	TRBV2	TRBJ2-1	NA
TGTGCCAGCAGCCCGACTAGCAGCGAGACCCAGTACTTC	CASSPTSSETQYF	TRBD2	TRBV9	TRBJ2-5	NA
TGCAGCGTTGAAACGACTAGCGGGGGGGCGTTGCGGGAGACCCAGTACTTC	CSVETTSGGALRETQYF	TRBD2	TRBV29-1	TRBJ2-5	NA
TGTGCCAGCAGTATCCAGACAGGAGAAGCTTTCTTT	CASSIQTGEAFF	NA	TRBV28	TRBJ1-1	few
TGTGCCAGCAGCCCCACTGATGGCAATGAGCAGTTCTTC	CASSPTDGNEQFF	NA	TRBV2	TRBJ2-1	NA
TGTGCCAGCAGCTTGGAACAGCTGAACACTGAAGCTTTCTTT	CASSLEQLNTEAFF	NA	TRBV7-2	TRBJ1-1	NA
TGTGCCAGTAGTCCCGAGGGACAAGGCTCCTACGAGCAGTACTTC	CASSPEGQGSYEQYF	NA	TRBV19	TRBJ2-7	NA
TGCGCCAGCAGCCCCATGCATTTAGGGGGCGCTGGGGCCAACGTCCTGACTTTC	CASSPMHLGGAGANVLTF	TRBD1	TRBV4-1	TRBJ2-6	NA
TGTGCCAGCAGTTTGTTTCGCGGGATGGTTAACACTGAAGCTTTCTTT	CASSLFRGMVNTEAFF	NA	TRBV28	TRBJ1-1	NA
TGTGCCAGCATCGGTAACACTGAAGCTTTCTTT	CASIGNTEAFF	NA	TRBV7-9	TRBJ1-1	NA
TGTGCCAGCAGCTTAGAAGATGAGGCTGAAGCTTTCTTT	CASSLEDEAEAFF	NA	TRBV7-9	TRBJ1-1	few
TGCGCCAGCAGCCACTCCGGGACAGGGGTGAATGAGCAGTTCTTC	CASSHSGTGVNEQFF	TRBD1	TRBV4-1	TRBJ2-1	NA
TGCAGCGCCAGGACAGGGGGAATGGAGGAGCTGTTTTTT	CSARTGGMEELFF	TRBD1	TRBV29-1	TRBJ2-2	NA
TGTGCCAGCAGGAACGACAGGAACTACGAGCAGTACTTC	CASRNDRNYEQYF	NA	TRBV6-1	TRBJ2-7	NA
TGTGCCAGCAGTGGGACACCAACGCAAGGCTACACCTTC	CASSGTPTQGYTF	NA	TRBV7-9	TRBJ1-2	NA
TGTGCCAGCAGTTTAGCGGGGGGCCGTCAAGATACGCAGTATTTT	CASSLAGGRQDTQYF	TRBD2	TRBV6-6	TRBJ2-3	NA
TGTGCCAGCAGCTCTAGTGTGGGATTAAGACGGGACTCCTACGAGCAGTACTTC	CASSSSVGLRRDSYEQYF	NA	TRBV7-6	TRBJ2-7	NA